This T cell receptor beta chain was obtained from a study of shared clonotypes between healthy human individuals (dated by TCRdb to the early 2020s). Context from the whole study: A couple of women and a few men aged 18 to 49 years were included in the cohort. The study deeply sequenced blood TCR repertoires of about 5 healthy adults to estimate repertoire size and the extent of clonotype sharing between individuals. Different laboratories and diverse techniques were used to prepare libraries and sequence TCR repertoires, to increase sequencing depth and limit assay-specific biases. Leukapheresis yielded between about 0.94 and 8.9 billion PBMCs per donor.

The donors were healthy, HIV-negative adults who had no recently reported acute infections or vaccinations. Every donor was a Caucasian adult residing in Nashville, Tennessee, USA. For unsorted samples, 100 million or so PBMCs were counted, and genomic DNA was extracted using the QIAamp DNA Blood Mini kit. After blood collection by leukapheresis, PBMCs were isolated using Ficoll-Histopaque density gradient centrifugation and then cryopreserved in the vapor phase of liquid nitrogen. The paper as a whole reports these results and caveats: Sampling was limited to blood, and TCR repertoires in tissue likely differ from TCR repertoires in blood. The small number of donors limited the genetic and exposure-history diversity represented. Pairwise subsampling indicated that sequencing depth was expected to affect the degree of clonotype sharing among donors.

Using the deep immunoSEQ assay, TCR CDR3 regions were amplified from genomic DNA by multiplex PCR. For each cell subset, the extracted genomic DNA was distributed evenly across all wells of several immunoSEQ 96-well plates, and each plate served as one replicate. For unsorted PBMC, each replicate PCR was loaded with approximately 300 ng genomic DNA, equivalent to tens of thousands of T cell genomes. Ten immunoSEQ deep assay plates were used to sequence the unsorted PBMC genomic DNA. The purified libraries were quantified using a Qubit 3.0 fluorometer, sized with a Bioanalyzer 2100, and then quantified again using the KAPA Library Quantification kit. A separate single-read 150-cycle Illumina NextSeq 550 flow cell was used to sequence each immunoSEQ 96-well plate. As for the authors' bioinformatics: The immunoSEQ output contained only junctional sequences without quality scores, so filtering could not match that applied to full-length reads. To assign V/J genes and CDR3, sequences were annotated against IMGT germline references using PyIR, a Python wrapper for IgBLAST v1.9. Reads were removed for weak V/J assignments (E-value above 1e-6), missing CDR3, stop codons, out-of-frame junctions, or ambiguous translated residues. V3J clonotypes were defined as sequences sharing the same inferred V gene, J gene, and CDR3 amino acid sequence. Percentage overlap between repertoires was calculated by dividing the number of shared unique clonotypes by the size of the smaller repertoire. Repertoire richness was assessed with RTK rarefaction, the Chao1 estimator, and Recon v2.1 estimates of unobserved clonotypes. TCRdb obtained this table from immuneACCESS and retained in-frame rearrangements with V and J assigned. These tables miss some clones; where compared with another copy, unresolved V genes account for less than half of the shortfall, and the remainder is unexplained. V and J calls and clone size come straight from that table; D and trimming were deduced from the DNA. This sample comprises around 440,000 clones, roughly four fifths of them detected only once. More than 10% of the sample comes from the top ten.

In regard to this clone: Its target antigen remains unknown. With a far larger clone one base away, a read error is the likely cause. Different DNA sequences within this sample yield the same CDR3.

From cysteine to phenylalanine, the CDR3 is 16 amino acids long. Only CDR3 DNA is held: 48 bases, read in frame from base 1. CDR1 MGHRA and CDR2 YSYEKL were looked up in the germline V gene. This TCR was recovered from a woman aged 40 to 50 in good health. Some clones in this sample may be carry-over from other donors' samples. Sequencing input: PBMCs. The V gene is TRBV4-1 and the J gene is TRBJ1-5, with 8 junctional bases fitting TRBD1. The nucleotides read TGTGCCAGCAGCCGACTTGCGGACAGGGTCAGTCAGCCCCAGCATTTT. This codes for CASSRLADRVSQPQHF.